These 14 T cell receptor beta chains share one sample of origin, sequenced in a study of blood T cell repertoires in COVID-19. Only in-frame clones appear in the TCRdb table, and some are missing; sequencing was by immunoSEQ multiplex PCR. The repertoire has 100,000 or so clones, around 76% of them found once; the top ten carry roughly a fifth. The sequencing input was peripheral blood. These receptors were obtained from a woman between 70 and 85 years old with acute or convalescent COVID-19.

The rearrangement joins TRBV3-1 (or the pseudogene TRBV3-2) to TRBJ2-1, with TRBD2 matching 8 bases. Trimming at V came to 1 base and at J to 15 bases, leaving 14 bases not matched to a gene. CDR3 length equals 15 residues. CDR1 LGHDT and CDR2 YNNKEL come from the germline V gene (reference sequence). The CDR3 region has the DNA TGTGCCAGCAGCCAAGGCCCCCCGCTAGCGGGCCACCTGTTCTTC. It is translated as CASSQGPPLAGHLFF.

This clone was detected a few times. The chain couples TRBV28 to TRBJ2-7, with D tentatively TRBD1 (6 bases). Germline CDR1 and CDR2: MDHEN and SYDVKM. V shed 7 bases and J shed 0 bases, with 16 bases lying between them. CDR3 length equals 15 residues. CDR3 bases: TGTGCCAGCACCACTCCAACAGGGAGCTCCTACGAGCAGTACTTC. Translated, it gives CASTTPTGSSYEQYF.

V usage is TRBV28 and J usage is TRBJ1-4; 10 bases are shared with TRBD1. This CDR3 is 18 amino acids long. The germline CDR1 and CDR2 sequences are MDHEN and SYDVKM. Unmatched junction bases numbered 13, after V lost 6 bases and J lost 3 bases. The CDR3 DNA follows: TGTGCCAGCAGCCATAACCGGGACAGGGGAGCTGCTAATGAAAAACTGTTTTTT. Protein sequence: CASSHNRDRGAANEKLFF.

The CDR3, as DNA: TGTGCCAGCAGCCACCCTAGCGGGGGAGGAACAGATACGCAGTATTTT. Encoded protein: CASSHPSGGGTDTQYF. The chain couples TRBV3-1 (or the pseudogene TRBV3-2) to TRBJ2-3; 10 bases fit TRBD2. V dropped 3 bases and J dropped 3; count of bases not matched to a gene: 6. CDR3 length equals 16 residues. CDR1 is LGHDT, CDR2 YNNKEL, per germline (reference sequence).

The chain links TRBV5-1 to TRBJ1-4; TRBD1 aligns across 8 bases. Germline V gene lookup returns CDR1 SGHRS and CDR2 YFSETQ. V dropped 10 bases and J dropped 3; count of bases not matched to a gene: 8. This CDR3 region has 14 residues. The CDR3 DNA follows: TGCGCCTCGCAGCGGGACAGGTCTAATGAAAAACTGTTTTTT. It yields the protein CASQRDRSNEKLFF.

The chain recombines TRBV7-9 with TRBJ1-2; 7 positions agree with TRBD1. Germline values: CDR1 SEHNR, CDR2 FQNEAQ (reference sequence). The CDR3 is 15 amino acids. V trimming: 5 bases; J trimming: 4 bases; junction bases outside the gene matches: 10. CDR3 DNA sequence: TGTGCCAGCAGCCCCGACAGGGCGACACTCTATGGCTACACCTTC. Translating it yields CASSPDRATLYGYTF.

The chain joins TRBV7-9 to TRBJ1-3, with D perhaps TRBD1 (5 bases). Germline CDR1 SEHNR, CDR2 FQNEAQ (reference sequence). The CDR3 runs 14 residues. V shed 3 bases and J shed 1 base, with 7 bases lying between them. CDR3 loop: CASSFSGSGNTIYF. The CDR3 bases are TGTGCCAGCAGCTTCTCAGGGTCTGGAAACACCATATATTTT.

The sample holds one count of this clone. CDR3 in amino acids: CASSLMGRGGMNTEAFF. Written as DNA, the CDR3 is TGTGCCAGCAGCTTAATGGGCAGGGGTGGGATGAACACTGAAGCTTTCTTT. This rearrangement joins TRBV7-9 to TRBJ1-1; perhaps TRBD1 as D (6 bases). The germline CDR1 and CDR2 sequences are SEHNR and FQNEAQ (reference sequence). Trimming stripped 2 bases from V and 0 bases from J, with 16 bases between. This CDR3 is 17 amino acids long.

The rearrangement uses TRBV9 and TRBJ2-7; 10 nucleotides line up with TRBD2. Germline trimming cut 2 bases from V and 6 bases from J; bases unmatched to any gene: 17. The germline gives CDR1 SGDLS, CDR2 YYNGEE. The CDR3 is made up of 18 amino acids. CDR3 in DNA: TGTGCCAGCAGCGTTCATCCAGCGGGGGGGCCCGGAGAGGGCGAGCAGTACTTC. Its protein is CASSVHPAGGPGEGEQYF.

The chain joins TRBV4-1 to TRBJ1-1; the D gene is possibly TRBD1 (5 bases). Germline CDR1 is MGHRA and CDR2 is YSYEKL. The CDR3 runs to 14 residues. The V and J ends lost 0 bases and 7 bases respectively, with 12 bases between them. The CDR3 nucleotides read TGCGCCAGCAGCCAAGATTCAAGGCAGGGTGAAGCTTTCTTT. Encoded protein: CASSQDSRQGEAFF.

The rearrangement uses TRBV10-1 and TRBJ2-7; D is unclear. The CDR3 length is 13 residues. V was cut by 3 bases and J by 4 bases, with 10 bases left in between. The germline V gene has CDR1 WNHNN and CDR2 SYGVQD (reference sequence). The CDR3 region has the DNA TGCGCCAGCAGTGAAGAGATTACTTACGAGCAGTACTTC. This encodes CASSEEITYEQYF.

The chain joins TRBV6-1 to TRBJ2-4; TRBD2 matches 15 bases. Germline V gene sequence: CDR1 MNHNS, CDR2 SASEGT. J lost 3 bases, V lost 4 bases, and 1 base had no gene match. The CDR3 runs to 16 residues. The CDR3 reads CASSAGLAGGKNIQYF. CDR3 DNA: TGTGCCAGCAGTGCGGGACTAGCGGGGGGCAAAAACATTCAGTACTTC.

The rearrangement links TRBV10-2 to TRBJ2-3; 8 nucleotides agree with TRBD2. Germline loops: CDR1 WSHSY, CDR2 SAAADI. The ends lost 6 bases at V and 6 bases at J; junction bases unmatched: 14. The CDR3 loop spans 16 amino acids. CDR3 in DNA: TGCGCCAGCAGCAGAACTACCCAGCGGGGGTTGGATACGCAGTATTTT. The encoded protein is CASSRTTQRGLDTQYF.

This clone has a handful of counts. The V and J genes are TRBV30 and TRBJ1-3; D not certain. V was pared by 5 bases and J by 0 bases, with 5 bases between. The length of the CDR3 is 12 residues. Germline lookup yields CDR1 GTSNPN and CDR2 SVGIG (reference sequence). The CDR3 loop is CAWLFSGNTIYF. CDR3 coding DNA: TGTGCCTGGCTCTTCTCTGGAAACACCATATATTTT.